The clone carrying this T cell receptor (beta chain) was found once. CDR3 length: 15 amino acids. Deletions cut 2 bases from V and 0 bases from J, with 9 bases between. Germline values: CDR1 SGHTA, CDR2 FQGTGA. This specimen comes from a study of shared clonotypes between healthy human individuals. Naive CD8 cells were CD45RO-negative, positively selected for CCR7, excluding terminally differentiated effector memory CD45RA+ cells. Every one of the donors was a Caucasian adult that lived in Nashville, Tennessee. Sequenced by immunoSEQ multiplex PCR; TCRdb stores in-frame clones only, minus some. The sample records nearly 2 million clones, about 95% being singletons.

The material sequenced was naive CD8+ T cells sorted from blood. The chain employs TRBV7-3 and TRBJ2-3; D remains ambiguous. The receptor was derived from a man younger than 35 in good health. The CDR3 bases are TGTGCCAGCAGCTTAGGAACGGCTAGCACAGATACGCAGTATTTT. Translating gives CASSLGTASTDTQYF.